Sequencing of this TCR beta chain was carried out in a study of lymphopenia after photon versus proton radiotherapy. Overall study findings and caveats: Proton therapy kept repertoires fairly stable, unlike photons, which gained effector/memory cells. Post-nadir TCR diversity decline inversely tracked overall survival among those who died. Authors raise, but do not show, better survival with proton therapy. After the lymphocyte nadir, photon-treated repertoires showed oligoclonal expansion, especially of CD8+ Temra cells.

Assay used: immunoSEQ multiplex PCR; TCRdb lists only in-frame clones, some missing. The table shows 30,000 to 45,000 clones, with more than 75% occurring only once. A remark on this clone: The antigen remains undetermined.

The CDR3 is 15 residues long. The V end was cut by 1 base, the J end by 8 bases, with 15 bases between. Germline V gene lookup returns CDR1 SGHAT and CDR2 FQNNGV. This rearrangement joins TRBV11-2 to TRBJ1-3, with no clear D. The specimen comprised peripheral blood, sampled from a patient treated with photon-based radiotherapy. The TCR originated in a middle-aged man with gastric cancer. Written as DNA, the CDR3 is TGTGCCAGCAGCTTAGTCTCCCTGCGGCTGGACACCATATATTTT. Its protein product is CASSLVSLRLDTIYF.